The clone carrying this TCR beta chain was detected many times. No antigen is known for it. The data belong to a study of blood T cells in healthy people across ages. Study-level results: The study found more naive CD4+ cells and higher diversity in long-lived than aged donors.

Looked up from germline, CDR1 is SGHTA and CDR2 is FQGNSA. CDR3 size: 14 residues. The V gene lost 3 bases and the J gene lost 2 bases, with 9 bases spanning the gap. Together with a sample-barcoded 5' primer, a J-beta primer mix was included in a second PCR lasting about 7 to 12 cycles. Tagging of each cDNA molecule was performed by a template-switch adaptor with 12 random nucleotides. Sequencing of every sample gave 2.5 million or more CDR3-containing paired-end reads. TCRdb itself ran the 5' RACE reads through MiXCR, one entry per CDR3 protein. This sample has roughly 500,000 distinct CDR3 sequences, with 24% found just once. The same sample was also studied in work on T cells of mothers and their children.

The receptor was isolated from a boy younger than 18 in good health. The V call is TRBV7-2, the J call TRBJ2-3; maybe TRBD2 (5 bases). Sequenced: blood. The CDR3 loop reads CASSFGLLTDTQYF. In nucleotides, the CDR3 is TGTGCCAGCAGCTTTGGACTTCTCACAGATACGCAGTATTTT. The variable domain in full, with the rest retrieved from reference TRBV7-2 and TRBJ2-3, is GAGVSQSPSNKVTEKGKDVELRCDPISGHTALYWYRQSLGQGLEFLIYFQGNSAPDKSGLPSDRFSAERTGGSVSTLTIQRTQQEDSAVYLCASSFGLLTDTQYFGPGTRLTVL.